The T cell receptor (beta chain) described here comes from a study of liver allograft versus peripheral blood T cells. Study-wide background: Graft-liver T cell receptor repertoires were compared against recipient peripheral blood repertoires.

One entry per CDR3 protein, called by TCRdb with MiXCR from the reads. The sample holds 5,000 to 7,000 distinct CDR3 sequences; 16% are singletons and the top ten take under 8.5%. Regarding the study as a whole: Reports indicated that T cell receptor repertoires inside liver allografts differed from those in peripheral blood.

Per the germline V gene, CDR1 is SGHTA and CDR2 is FQGNSA. The CDR3 totals 13 residues. Remarks on this clonotype: Its specificity is unknown. A much larger clone sits a single nucleotide away, making a read error possible.

This chain connects TRBV7-2 to TRBJ1-2; no firm D call. The TCR sequence derives from a human patient who had a liver transplant. The graft donor may account for some of the T cells. CDR3 DNA: TGTGTCAGCAGCCATACCCCTAGCTATGGCTACACCTTC. It translates to CVSSHTPSYGYTF.